This passage covers 20 T cell receptor beta chains from one sample sequenced in a study of tumor-infiltrating lymphocytes in primary liver carcinoma. From 450 to 600 ng total RNA, TCR beta cDNA was generated with a primer in the constant region. What produced the TCR beta libraries was three nested multiplex PCR rounds using slightly modified ARM-PCR. Amplification in the first two PCR rounds was performed using TRBV1-TRBV30 forward primers and a C-beta reverse primer for approximately 10 cycles each. A single record per CDR3 protein comes from TCRdb applying MiXCR to the multiplex PCR reads. The repertoire consists of about 35,000 distinct CDR3 sequences, with roughly 74% occurring once and the leading ten covering around 17%. Co-extraction yielded RNA and DNA from around 20-30 mg of unsorted bulk tissue. The sequenced sample consisted of liver tumor tissue from sampling region 4. The subset is: tumor region T4, right-lateral pole. These TCRs come from a man between 35 and 55 years old with primary liver carcinoma and hepatitis B virus infection.

This clonotype came up once. The junction shows a germline mismatch at one end, possibly a read error. The rearrangement uses TRBV6-2 or TRBV6-3 and TRBJ1-5; D ambiguous. CDR1 and CDR2 (germline): MNHEY, SVGEGT. The CDR3 has 14 residues. The CDR3 DNA reads as TGTGCTAGCAGTTACCGACCTAGCAATAAGCCCCAACATTTT. This sequence encodes CASSYRPSNKPQHF.

Regarding this clonotype: This likely comes from a read error, as the CDR3 has no conserved phenylalanine or tryptophan at its end. The chain combines TRBV5-4 with TRBJ2-3; 10 nucleotides align to TRBD2. Per the germline V gene, CDR1 is SGHNT and CDR2 is YYREEE (reference sequence). The CDR3 consists of 17 residues. CDR3 bases: TGTGCCTGCAGCGCCACCGGGACTAGCGCTGGGGGGGTTACGCAGTATTTA. It encodes CACSATGTSAGGVTQYL.

Turning to this clonotype: One end of the junction fails to match germline, which may point to a read error. This chain connects TRBV12-3 or TRBV12-4 to TRBJ2-5; possible D gene TRBD2, 7 bases. The CDR3 is 13 residues long. CDR3 residues: CDSSRSGTRTQYF. The DNA for the CDR3 is TGTGACAGCAGCCGAAGCGGGACAAGGACCCAGTACTTC.

For this clonotype: The conserved phenylalanine or tryptophan normally closing the CDR3 is absent here, so this likely arose from a read error. The genes are TRBV6-1 and TRBJ2-2, with TRBD1 matching over 8 bases. The CDR3 is 18 amino acids. Germline V gene sequence: CDR1 MNHNS, CDR2 SASEGT. As DNA, the CDR3 is TGTGCCAGCAGGAGACCGGGACAGGCTGACGCGAACTCCGGGGAGCTGTTTTAT. Residues: CASRRPGQADANSGELFY.

To note about this clonotype: Sequence at one end of the junction differs from germline and may be a read error. The chain carries TRBV28 and TRBJ2-7, with 7 bases identical to TRBD2. This CDR3 comprises 16 residues. The germline CDR1 and CDR2 sequences are MDHEN and SYDVKM. This CDR3 is CASSFGGSGKYYEEYF. CDR3 sequence (DNA): TGTGCCAGCAGTTTCGGCGGGAGCGGGAAATATTACGAGGAGTACTTC.

Concerning this clonotype itself: At one end, the junction sequence differs from germline, possibly due to a read error. The chain has TRBV4-1 and TRBJ2-1, with D uncertain. Germline values: CDR1 MGHRA, CDR2 YSYEKL. The CDR3 length is 15 residues. The CDR3, as DNA: TGCGTCAGCAGCCTTATCCCGGAGTATGGCAGTGAGCAGTTCTTC. This gives the protein CVSSLIPEYGSEQFF.

A remark on this clonotype: One base away lies a much larger clone, so this may be a sequencing read error. This chain joins TRBV25-1 and TRBJ1-1, with D perhaps matching TRBD1 (6 bases). This CDR3 has 14 amino acids. Germline CDR1 and CDR2: MGHDK and SYGVNS. CDR3 in DNA: TGTGCCAGCAGTATTCAGGAAAGGGACACTGATGCTTTCTTT. This translates into CASSIQERDTDAFF.

Comments on this clonotype: The junction differs from germline at one of its ends, possibly a read error. The chain employs TRBV19 and TRBJ1-2; unclear D gene. This CDR3 is built from 13 residues. The germline V gene has CDR1 LNHDA and CDR2 SQIVND (reference sequence). This chain's CDR3 is CAGSLEHSYGYTF. DNA of the CDR3: TGTGCCGGTAGCCTGGAGCACAGCTATGGCTACACCTTC.

This clonotype has just one count. At one of its ends the junction is not consistent with the germline gene, which may arise from a read error. V usage is TRBV6-6 and J usage is TRBJ1-3; D unresolved. CDR1 is MNHNY, CDR2 SVGAGI, per germline (reference sequence). The CDR3 consists of 14 residues. The CDR3, as DNA: TGTGCCAGCAGTCAAAACGAAACTGGAAACACCATAAATTTT. Translating gives CASSQNETGNTINF.

On this clonotype: Germline is not matched at one junction end, which may reflect a read error. The rearrangement uses TRBV7-8 and TRBJ2-1; D is undetermined. Germline V gene lookup returns CDR1 SGHVS and CDR2 FQNEAQ. CDR3 length equals 14 residues. CDR3 coding DNA: TGTGACAGCAGCTTACAGCGTCCCGACAATGAGCAGTTCTTC. Amino acids: CDSSLQRPDNEQFF.

V gene TRBV29-1 combines with J gene TRBJ2-1; D remains ambiguous. Germline CDR1 SQVTM, CDR2 ANQGSEA. The germline V and J ends were trimmed by 7 bases and 16 bases, with 26 bases remaining between them. The CDR3 runs to 13 residues. CDR3 loop: CSAAPLSYNGHFF. The CDR3 coding sequence is TGCAGCGCCGCCCCCCTCTCCTACAATGGGCACTTCTTC.

As concerns this clonotype: The junction shows a germline mismatch at one end, possibly a read error. This chain joins TRBV11-1 and TRBJ2-4; 13 bases are a match to TRBD2. The CDR3 spans 17 residues. Germline loops: CDR1 SGHAT, CDR2 FQDESV (reference sequence). Written as DNA, the CDR3 is TGTACCAGCAGCTTTCTCGGGACTAGCGGGACTAAAAACATTCATTACTTC. Residues: CTSSFLGTSGTKNIHYF. The variable domain in full, completed from reference TRBV11-1 and TRBJ2-4, reads EAEVAQSPRYKITEKSQAVAFWCDPISGHATLYWYRQILGQGPELLVQFQDESVVDDSQLPKDRFSAERLKGVDSTLKIQPAELGDSAMYLCTSSFLGTSGTKNIHYFGAGTRLSVL.

Of note for this clonotype: The germline gene is not matched at one end of the junction; a read error may be the cause. This chain uses TRBV6-2 or TRBV6-3 with TRBJ2-7; D not resolved. The V gene's germline CDR1 is MNHEY and CDR2 SVGEGT. There are 12 residues in the CDR3. Here the CDR3 DNA reads TGTGCCAGCAGTTACTCGATGTACGAGCAGTGTTTC. It yields the protein CASSYSMYEQCF.

The V and J genes are TRBV11-2 and TRBJ1-6; TRBD1 matches at 7 bases. The junction had 10 bases not matched to a gene; V was cut back by 7 bases and J by 7 bases. The CDR3 covers 15 residues. Germline V lookup: CDR1 SGHAT, CDR2 FQNNGV. This chain's CDR3 is CASNQRQGVNSPLHF. In DNA form, the CDR3 reads TGTGCCAGCAACCAGCGACAGGGAGTGAATTCACCCCTCCACTTT.

This clonotype was found many times. The chain is built from TRBV7-6 and TRBJ1-3; D unresolved. This CDR3 comprises 17 residues. Germline V gives CDR1 SGHVS, CDR2 FNYEAQ. Trimming cost V 2 bases and J 5 bases, with 19 bases left between them. CDR3 DNA sequence: TGTGCCAGCAGCTTAATGGGCATTTCTGCGAATAGAAACACCATATATTTT. Protein: CASSLMGISANRNTIYF.

At least ten counts were recorded for this clonotype. The chain links TRBV3-1 to TRBJ1-1; TRBD1 matches 8 bases. V dropped 4 bases and J dropped 2; count of bases not matched to a gene: 3. Germline loops: CDR1 LGHDT, CDR2 YNNKEL (reference sequence). CDR3 length: 14 amino acids. Here the CDR3 DNA reads TGTGCCAGCAGCCCGGGACAGGTCAACACTGAAGCTTTCTTT. It codes for CASSPGQVNTEAFF. Filled out from reference TRBV3-1 and TRBJ1-1, the complete variable domain reads DTAVSQTPKYLVTQMGNDKSIKCEQNLGHDTMYWYKQDSKKFLKIMFSYNNKELIINETVPNRFSPKSPDKAHLNLHINSLELGDSAVYFCASSPGQVNTEAFFGQGTRLTVV.

V gene TRBV20-1 combines with J gene TRBJ2-3; D uncertain. This CDR3 is built from 13 residues. Trimming removed 7 bases at V and 3 bases at J, with 14 bases between. Germline V gene sequence: CDR1 DFQATT, CDR2 SNEGSKA (reference sequence). The CDR3: CSVPRRLTDTQYF. In DNA, the CDR3 is TGCAGTGTTCCGAGAAGGCTAACAGATACGCAGTATTTT.

As regards this clonotype: One end of the junction fails to match germline, which may point to a read error. CDR3 coding DNA: TGTGCCAGCAGCTATAACCTACAGGGGCGGGGGTACAATGATCAGTTCTTC. Residues: CASSYNLQGRGYNDQFF. The rearrangement links TRBV5-6 to TRBJ2-1, with D possibly being TRBD1 or TRBD2 (7 bases each). The germline V gene has CDR1 SGHDT and CDR2 YYEEEE. The CDR3 loop spans 17 amino acids.

In the case of this clonotype: Here the CDR3 omits its conserved ending phenylalanine or tryptophan, so a read error is the likely source. The rearrangement joins TRBV2 to TRBJ2-3, with a tentative D call TRBD1 (6 bases). CDR3 size: 13 residues. Germline CDR1 SNHLY, CDR2 FYNNEI. CDR3 bases: TGTGCCAGCAGGGCGGACAGCACAGATATGCAGTATTAT. Protein product: CASRADSTDMQYY.

With respect to this clonotype: A junction end diverges from the germline sequence, so it may reflect a read error. The chain combines TRBV11-2 with TRBJ2-2; unclear D gene. This CDR3 contains 15 residues. Germline V lookup: CDR1 SGHAT, CDR2 FQNNGV. The CDR3 region has the DNA TGTGTCAGCAGCCCCACCAGGACGACAACCGGTGAGCTGTTTTTT. Its translation: CVSSPTRTTTGELFF.